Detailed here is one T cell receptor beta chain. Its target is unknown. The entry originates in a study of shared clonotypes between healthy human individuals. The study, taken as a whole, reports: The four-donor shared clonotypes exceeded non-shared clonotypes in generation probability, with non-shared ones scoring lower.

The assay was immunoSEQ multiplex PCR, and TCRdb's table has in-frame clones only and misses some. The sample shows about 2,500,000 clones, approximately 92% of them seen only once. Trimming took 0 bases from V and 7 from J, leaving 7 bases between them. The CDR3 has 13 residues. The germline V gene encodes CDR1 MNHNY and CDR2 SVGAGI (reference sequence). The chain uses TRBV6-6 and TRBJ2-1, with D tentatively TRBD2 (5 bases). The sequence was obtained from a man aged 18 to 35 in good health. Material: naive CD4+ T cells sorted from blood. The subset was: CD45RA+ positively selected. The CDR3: CASSYSGSNEQFF. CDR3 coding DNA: TGTGCCAGCAGTTACTCTGGGAGTAATGAGCAGTTCTTC.